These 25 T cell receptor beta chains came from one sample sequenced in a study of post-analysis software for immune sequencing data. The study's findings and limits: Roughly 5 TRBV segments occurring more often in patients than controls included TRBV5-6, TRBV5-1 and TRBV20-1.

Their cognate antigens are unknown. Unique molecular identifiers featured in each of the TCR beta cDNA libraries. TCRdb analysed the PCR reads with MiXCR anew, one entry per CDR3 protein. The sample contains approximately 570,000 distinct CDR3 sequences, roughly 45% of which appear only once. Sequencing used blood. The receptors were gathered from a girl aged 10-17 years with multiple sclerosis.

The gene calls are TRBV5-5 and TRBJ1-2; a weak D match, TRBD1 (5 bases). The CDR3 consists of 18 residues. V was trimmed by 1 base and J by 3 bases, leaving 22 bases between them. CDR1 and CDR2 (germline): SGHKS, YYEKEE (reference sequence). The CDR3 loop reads CASSLSSRGAPRDYGYTF. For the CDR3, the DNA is TGTGCCAGCAGCTTGTCCAGTCGAGGGGCCCCGCGGGACTATGGCTACACCTTC.

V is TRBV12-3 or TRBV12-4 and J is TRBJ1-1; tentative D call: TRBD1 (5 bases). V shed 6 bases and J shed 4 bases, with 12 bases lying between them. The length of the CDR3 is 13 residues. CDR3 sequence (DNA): TGTGCCAGCAGCCCCGGGGGGGTCACTGAAGCTTTCTTT. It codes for CASSPGGVTEAFF.

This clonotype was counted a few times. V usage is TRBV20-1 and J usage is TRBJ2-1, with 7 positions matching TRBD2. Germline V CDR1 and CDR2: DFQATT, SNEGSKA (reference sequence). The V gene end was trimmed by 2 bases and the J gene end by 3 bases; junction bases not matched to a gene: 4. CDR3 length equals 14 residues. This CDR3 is CSARFREDYNEQFF. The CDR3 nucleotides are TGCAGTGCTAGATTCCGGGAGGACTACAATGAGCAGTTCTTC.

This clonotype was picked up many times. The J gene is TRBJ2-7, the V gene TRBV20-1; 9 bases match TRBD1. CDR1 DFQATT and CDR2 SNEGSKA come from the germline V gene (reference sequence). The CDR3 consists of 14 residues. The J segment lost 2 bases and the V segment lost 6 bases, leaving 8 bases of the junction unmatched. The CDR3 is CSATGQGRAYEQYF. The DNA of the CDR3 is TGCAGTGCCACAGGACAGGGGAGGGCCTACGAGCAGTACTTC.

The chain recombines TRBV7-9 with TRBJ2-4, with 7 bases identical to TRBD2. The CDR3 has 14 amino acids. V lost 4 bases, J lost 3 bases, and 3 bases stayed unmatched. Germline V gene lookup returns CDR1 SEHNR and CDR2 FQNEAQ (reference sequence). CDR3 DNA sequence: TGTGCCAGCAGCTCCAGGGAGGGCAAAAACATTCAGTACTTC. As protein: CASSSREGKNIQYF.

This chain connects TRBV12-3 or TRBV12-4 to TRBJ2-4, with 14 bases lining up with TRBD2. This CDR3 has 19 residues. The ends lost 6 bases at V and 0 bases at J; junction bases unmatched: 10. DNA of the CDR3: TGTGCCAGCAGACCCCGACTAGCGGGAGGGAGACTAGCCAAAAACATTCAGTACTTC. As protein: CASRPRLAGGRLAKNIQYF.

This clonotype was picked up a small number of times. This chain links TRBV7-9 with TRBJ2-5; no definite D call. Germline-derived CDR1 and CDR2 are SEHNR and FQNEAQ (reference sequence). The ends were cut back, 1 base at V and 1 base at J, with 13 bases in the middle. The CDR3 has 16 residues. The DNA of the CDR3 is TGTGCCAGCAGCTTAGTCCAGAAAAGCTTCCAAGAGACCCAGTACTTC. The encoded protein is CASSLVQKSFQETQYF.

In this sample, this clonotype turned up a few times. The CDR3 region has the DNA TGTGCCAGCAGCTTCGGGACCTTTCAGATGGAGACCCAGTACTTC. Protein sequence: CASSFGTFQMETQYF. The V call is TRBV5-5, the J call TRBJ2-5; either TRBD1 or TRBD2 may fit D (5 bases each). Trimming removed 2 bases from V and 5 bases from J, with 16 bases in between. Germline CDR1 reads SGHKS; CDR2 reads YYEKEE (reference sequence). This CDR3 comprises 15 residues.

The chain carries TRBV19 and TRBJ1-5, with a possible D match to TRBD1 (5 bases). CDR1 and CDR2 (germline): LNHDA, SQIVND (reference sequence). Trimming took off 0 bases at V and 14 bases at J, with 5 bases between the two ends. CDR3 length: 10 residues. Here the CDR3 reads CASSIEDKHF. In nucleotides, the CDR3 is TGTGCCAGTAGTATAGAGGACAAGCATTTT.

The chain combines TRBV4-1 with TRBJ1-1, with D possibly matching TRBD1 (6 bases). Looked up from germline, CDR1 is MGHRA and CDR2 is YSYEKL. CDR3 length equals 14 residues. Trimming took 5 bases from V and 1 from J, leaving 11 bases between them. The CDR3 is CASSAPGQNTEAFF. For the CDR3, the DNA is TGCGCCAGCAGCGCTCCGGGACAGAACACTGAAGCTTTCTTT.

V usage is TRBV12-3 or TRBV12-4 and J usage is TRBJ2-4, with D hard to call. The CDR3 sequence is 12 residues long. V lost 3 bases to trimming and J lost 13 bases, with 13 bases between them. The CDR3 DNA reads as TGTGCCAGCAGTTTCCGCGAGAACGGGCAGTACTTC. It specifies CASSFRENGQYF.

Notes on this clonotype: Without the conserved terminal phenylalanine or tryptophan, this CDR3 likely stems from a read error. The chain's CDR3 is CASSMEPGLGDNVLTC. The DNA of the CDR3 is TGTGCCAGCAGCATGGAACCGGGACTAGGCGACAACGTCCTGACTTGC. V usage is TRBV5-5 and J usage is TRBJ2-6; 8 nucleotides agree with TRBD2. J was trimmed by 9 bases and V by 4 bases; bases with no gene match: 12. Germline CDR1 reads SGHKS; CDR2 reads YYEKEE (reference sequence). The CDR3 contains 16 residues.

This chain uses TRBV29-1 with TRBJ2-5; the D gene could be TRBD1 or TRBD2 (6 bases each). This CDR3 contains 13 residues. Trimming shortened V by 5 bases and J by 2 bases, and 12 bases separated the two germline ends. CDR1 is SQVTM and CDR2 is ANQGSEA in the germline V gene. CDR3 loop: CSVFRGLQETQYF. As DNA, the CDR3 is TGCAGCGTTTTTCGGGGGCTACAAGAGACCCAGTACTTC.

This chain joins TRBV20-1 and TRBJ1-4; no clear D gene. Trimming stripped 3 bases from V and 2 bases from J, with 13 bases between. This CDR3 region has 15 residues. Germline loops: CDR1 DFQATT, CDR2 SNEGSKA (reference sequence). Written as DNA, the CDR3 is TGCAGTGCTAGTATCTCGACCGCGACTAATGAAAAACTGTTTTTT. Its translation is CSASISTATNEKLFF.

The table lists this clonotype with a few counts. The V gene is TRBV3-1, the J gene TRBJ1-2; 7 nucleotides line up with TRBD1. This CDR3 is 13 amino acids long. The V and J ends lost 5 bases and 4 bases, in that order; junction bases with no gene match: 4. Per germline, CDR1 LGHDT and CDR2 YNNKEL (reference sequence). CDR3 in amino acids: CASSTRDSYGYTF. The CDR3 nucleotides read TGTGCCAGCAGCACCCGGGACAGCTATGGCTACACCTTC.

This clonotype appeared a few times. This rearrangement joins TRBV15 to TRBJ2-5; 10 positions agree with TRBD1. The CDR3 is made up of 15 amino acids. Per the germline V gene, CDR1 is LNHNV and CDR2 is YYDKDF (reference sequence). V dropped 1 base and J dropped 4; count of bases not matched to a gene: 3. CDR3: CATSRGQGAGETQYF. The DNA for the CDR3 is TGTGCCACCAGCAGAGGACAGGGGGCGGGAGAGACCCAGTACTTC.

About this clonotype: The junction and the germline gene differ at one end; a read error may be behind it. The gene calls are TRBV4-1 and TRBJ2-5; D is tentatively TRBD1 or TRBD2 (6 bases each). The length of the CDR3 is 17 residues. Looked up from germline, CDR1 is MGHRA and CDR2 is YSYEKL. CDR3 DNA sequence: TGCGCCAGCAGCCAGGAAATCAGGGGAGGCGGCCAAGAGACCCGGTACTTC. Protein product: CASSQEIRGGGQETRYF.

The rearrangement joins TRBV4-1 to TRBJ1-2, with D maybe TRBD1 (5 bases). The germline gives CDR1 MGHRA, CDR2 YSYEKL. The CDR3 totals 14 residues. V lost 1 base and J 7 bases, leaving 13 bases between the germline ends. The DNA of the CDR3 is TGCGCCAGCAGCCAAGGGGGTAGAGGGACTGGCTACACCTTC. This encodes CASSQGGRGTGYTF.

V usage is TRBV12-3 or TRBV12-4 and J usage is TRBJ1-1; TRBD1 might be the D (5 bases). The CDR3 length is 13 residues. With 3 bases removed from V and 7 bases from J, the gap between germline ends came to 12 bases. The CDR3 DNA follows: TGTGCCAGCAGTTTCGTCAGACAGTTTGAAGCTTTCTTT. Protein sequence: CASSFVRQFEAFF.

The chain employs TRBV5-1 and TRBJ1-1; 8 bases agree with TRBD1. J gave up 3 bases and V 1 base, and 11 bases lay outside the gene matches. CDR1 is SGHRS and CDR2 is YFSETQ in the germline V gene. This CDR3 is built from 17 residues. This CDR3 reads CASSLQLQGARDTEAFF. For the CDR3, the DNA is TGCGCCAGCAGCTTGCAACTTCAGGGGGCAAGGGACACTGAAGCTTTCTTT.

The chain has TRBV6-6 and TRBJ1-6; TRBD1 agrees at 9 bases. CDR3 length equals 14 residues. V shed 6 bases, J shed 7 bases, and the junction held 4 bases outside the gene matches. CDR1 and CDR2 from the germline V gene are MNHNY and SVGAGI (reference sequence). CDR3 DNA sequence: TGTGCCAGCAGGCAGACAGGGGGAAATTCACCCCTCCACTTT. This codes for CASRQTGGNSPLHF.

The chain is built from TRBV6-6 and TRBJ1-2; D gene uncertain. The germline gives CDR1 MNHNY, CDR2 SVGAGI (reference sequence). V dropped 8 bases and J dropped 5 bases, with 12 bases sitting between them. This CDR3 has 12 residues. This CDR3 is CASGDPRYGYTF. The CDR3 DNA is TGTGCCAGCGGTGACCCGAGATATGGCTACACCTTC.

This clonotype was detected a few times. The CDR3 loop reads CASSQEVKLYNEQFF. The CDR3 DNA reads as TGTGCCAGCAGCCAAGAAGTCAAACTCTACAATGAGCAGTTCTTC. This chain connects TRBV3-1 to TRBJ2-1; D call uncertain. With 0 bases removed from V and 3 bases from J, the gap between germline ends came to 9 bases. Germline CDR1 is LGHDT and CDR2 is YNNKEL (reference sequence). The length of the CDR3 is 15 residues.

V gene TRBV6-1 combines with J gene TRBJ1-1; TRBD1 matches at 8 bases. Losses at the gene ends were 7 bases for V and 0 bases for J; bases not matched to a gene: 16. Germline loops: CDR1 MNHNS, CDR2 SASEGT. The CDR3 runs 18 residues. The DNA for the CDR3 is TGTGCCAGCACCAACCCCTCGCAGGGGGCGGTTCTGAACACTGAAGCTTTCTTT. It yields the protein CASTNPSQGAVLNTEAFF.

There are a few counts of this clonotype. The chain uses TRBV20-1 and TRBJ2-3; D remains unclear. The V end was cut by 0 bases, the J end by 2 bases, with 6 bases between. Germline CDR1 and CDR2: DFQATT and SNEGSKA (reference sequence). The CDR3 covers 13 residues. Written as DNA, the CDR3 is TGCAGTGCTAGAGATTTCGACACAGATACGCAGTATTTT. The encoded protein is CSARDFDTDTQYF.